These 31 T cell receptor beta chains share one sample of origin, sequenced in a study of blood T cell repertoires in COVID-19. The protocol was immunoSEQ multiplex PCR, while the TCRdb copy is restricted to in-frame clones and leaves out a portion. The table records about 250,000 clones, more than 75% of them present only once. The sample consisted of peripheral blood. The source is a woman aged 80 or over with COVID-19, enrolled during active disease.

V usage is TRBV3-1 (or the pseudogene TRBV3-2) and J usage is TRBJ1-5; D not resolved. CDR1 LGHDT and CDR2 YNNKEL come from the germline V gene (reference sequence). V was shortened by 1 base and J by 0 bases, with 7 bases between the two germline ends. This CDR3 region has 15 residues. The CDR3 is CASSQGQYSNQPQHF. The CDR3 DNA is TGTGCCAGCAGCCAAGGGCAGTATAGCAATCAGCCCCAGCATTTT.

The chain has TRBV2 and TRBJ1-5; a possible D gene is TRBD1 (5 bases). Germline V lookup: CDR1 SNHLY, CDR2 FYNNEI. V lost 6 bases and J 7 bases, leaving 16 bases between the germline ends. CDR3 size: 14 residues. The CDR3 reads CASSRDSSGQPQHF. The CDR3 DNA reads as TGTGCCAGCAGCCGGGACTCCTCAGGCCAGCCCCAGCATTTT.

The chain has TRBV12-3 or TRBV12-4 and TRBJ2-2; unclear D gene. This CDR3 contains 12 residues. Trimming shortened V by 7 bases and J by 4 bases, and 7 bases separated the two germline ends. Here the CDR3 DNA reads TGTGCCAGCAAGCGAAGCACCGGGGAGCTGTTTTTT. Protein product: CASKRSTGELFF.

The chain links TRBV28 to TRBJ1-2, with 7 bases that match TRBD1. With V trimmed by 6 bases and J by 4 bases, 11 bases remained unmatched. The CDR3 totals 15 residues. Germline V gives CDR1 MDHEN, CDR2 SYDVKM. Here the CDR3 reads CASRPTGSRFYGYTF. In nucleotides, the CDR3 is TGTGCCAGCAGGCCGACAGGGTCCAGGTTCTATGGCTACACCTTC.

The chain employs TRBV10-2 and TRBJ1-4, with a possible D match to TRBD1 (6 bases). V was cut by 8 bases and J by 4 bases, with 23 bases left in between. The CDR3 loop spans 17 amino acids. The germline V gene encodes CDR1 WSHSY and CDR2 SAAADI. The CDR3 reads CASSDPRTGRFNEKLFF. The CDR3 DNA reads as TGCGCCAGCTCCGATCCTCGTACAGGGCGTTTTAATGAAAAACTGTTTTTT.

In its sample, this clone was seen many times. This rearrangement joins TRBV5-1 to TRBJ1-3; 7 bases line up with TRBD1. Germline values: CDR1 SGHRS, CDR2 YFSETQ. The V gene end was trimmed by 4 bases and the J gene end by 1 base; junction bases not matched to a gene: 2. This CDR3 has 14 amino acids. CDR3 in amino acids: CASSVGQSGNTIYF. The CDR3, as DNA: TGCGCCAGCAGCGTGGGACAGTCTGGAAACACCATATATTTT.

The chain is built from TRBV2 and TRBJ1-1; 10 bases fit TRBD1. Trimming cost V 4 bases and J 0 bases; bases outside gene matches: 5. This CDR3 contains 16 residues. The germline V gene has CDR1 SNHLY and CDR2 FYNNEI. The CDR3 protein is CASSAGQGIMNTEAFF. The CDR3 bases are TGTGCCAGCAGTGCGGGACAGGGGATAATGAACACTGAAGCTTTCTTT.

The chain combines TRBV28 with TRBJ1-1; 7 nucleotides align to TRBD1. CDR1 and CDR2 from the germline V gene are MDHEN and SYDVKM. The CDR3 runs to 15 residues. Trimming at V came to 2 bases and at J to 4 bases, leaving 7 bases not matched to a gene. Here the CDR3 reads CASSLGGGVGTEAFF. As DNA, the CDR3 is TGTGCCAGCAGTTTAGGAGGGGGCGTGGGCACTGAAGCTTTCTTT.

The chain carries TRBV7-6 and TRBJ2-7, with D possibly matching TRBD2 (9 bases). The germline CDR1 and CDR2 sequences are SGHVS and FNYEAQ. The CDR3 consists of 15 residues. Trimming shortened V by 5 bases and J by 4 bases, and 18 bases separated the two germline ends. CDR3 sequence (DNA): TGTGCCAGCAGCCGCGGGAGGGGACAGGCTTACGAGCAGTACTTC. Translated, it gives CASSRGRGQAYEQYF.

The chain joins TRBV28 to TRBJ1-5; D is unresolved. CDR1 is MDHEN, CDR2 SYDVKM, per germline. V was pared by 7 bases and J by 7 bases, with 14 bases between. The CDR3 loop spans 13 amino acids. CDR3 nucleotide sequence: TGTGCCAGCAAACGTCATGGAGGCCAGCCCCAGCATTTT. As protein: CASKRHGGQPQHF.

The chain carries TRBV7-2 and TRBJ1-6; possible D gene TRBD1, 6 bases. The CDR3 runs to 12 residues. Deletions cut 2 bases from V and 17 bases from J, with 13 bases between. CDR1 is SGHTA, CDR2 FQGNSA, per germline. CDR3 region: CASSLLGASVHF. CDR3 nucleotide sequence: TGTGCCAGCAGCTTATTGGGGGCGTCTGTCCACTTT.

Details on this clone: At the DNA level, this CDR3 is encoded by other sequences in the same sample as well. The chain employs TRBV11-3 and TRBJ2-1; 11 positions agree with TRBD2. This CDR3 region has 15 residues. V dropped 1 base and J dropped 7; count of bases not matched to a gene: 3. Germline loops: CDR1 SGHNT, CDR2 YENEEA. In nucleotides, the CDR3 is TGTGCCAGCAGCTTAGGGCTAGCGGGGGGTAATGAGCAGTTCTTC. It specifies CASSLGLAGGNEQFF.

This clone was detected only a few times. The V gene is TRBV29-1, the J gene TRBJ1-1; D uncertain. The CDR3 is 15 amino acids. The germline CDR1 and CDR2 sequences are SQVTM and ANQGSEA. V lost 7 bases to trimming and J lost 1 base, with 19 bases between them. The CDR3 DNA follows: TGCAGCGCACTACTTCAGTTGGTGCCGAACACTGAAGCTTTCTTT. Translating gives CSALLQLVPNTEAFF. Complete variable domain (other parts from reference TRBV29-1 and TRBJ1-1): SAVISQKPSRDICQRGTSLTIQCQVDSQVTMMFWYRQQPGQSLTLIATANQGSEATYESGFVIDKFPISRPNLTFSTLTVSNMSPEDSSIYLCSALLQLVPNTEAFFGQGTRLTVV.

This rearrangement joins TRBV30 to TRBJ2-2; TRBD1 is a possible D gene (6 bases). The CDR3 is 13 residues long. V lost 4 bases, J lost 5 bases, and 11 bases lay in between. Germline CDR1 GTSNPN, CDR2 SVGIG (reference sequence). The CDR3 DNA is TGTGCCTGGAACGCACAGGGTACCGGGGAGCTGTTTTTT. This sequence encodes CAWNAQGTGELFF.

This clone appeared a single time. The chain combines TRBV7-2 with TRBJ1-6; unclear D gene. CDR3 length: 16 residues. Between the trimmed V and J ends, which lost 0 bases and 8 bases, there was a span of 14 bases. Per germline, CDR1 SGHTA and CDR2 FQGNSA. CDR3 DNA sequence: TGTGCCAGCAGCTTAGCCAAGCCGACATCTGATTCACCCCTCCACTTT. Amino acids: CASSLAKPTSDSPLHF.

The V call is TRBV2, the J call TRBJ1-4; D is possibly TRBD1 (5 bases). CDR1 and CDR2 (germline): SNHLY, FYNNEI. V gave up 1 base and J gave up 7 bases, with 7 bases separating them. The CDR3 length is 13 residues. The CDR3 sequence: CASSEVQGEKLFF. CDR3 bases: TGTGCCAGCAGTGAAGTCCAGGGTGAAAAACTGTTTTTT.

The gene calls are TRBV5-1 and TRBJ1-2; TRBD1 matches 8 bases. J lost 4 bases, V lost 4 bases, and 6 bases had no gene match. The germline CDR1 and CDR2 sequences are SGHRS and YFSETQ. This CDR3 is 14 amino acids long. CDR3 residues: CASSGQGLSYGYTF. CDR3 DNA sequence: TGCGCCAGCAGCGGACAGGGTTTGAGCTATGGCTACACCTTC. The complete variable domain, with remaining parts taken from reference TRBV5-1 and TRBJ1-2, reads KAGVTQTPRYLIKTRGQQVTLSCSPISGHRSVSWYQQTPGQGLQFLFEYFSETQRNKGNFPGRFSGRQFSNSRSEMNVSTLELGDSALYLCASSGQGLSYGYTFGSGTRLTVV.

The chain recombines TRBV4-1 with TRBJ1-4; D remains ambiguous. CDR1 is MGHRA, CDR2 YSYEKL, per germline. The length of the CDR3 is 14 residues. Trimming took off 1 base at V and 5 bases at J, with 8 bases between the two ends. The CDR3 DNA sequence: TGCGCCAGCAGCCAAGGCGGCAGCAATGAAAAACTGTTTTTT. Protein: CASSQGGSNEKLFF.

The count of this clone is one. The V call is TRBV2, the J call TRBJ2-7; TRBD2 might be the D (6 bases). V lost 7 bases, J lost 2 bases, and 18 bases lay in between. Germline V gene sequence: CDR1 SNHLY, CDR2 FYNNEI. The CDR3 loop spans 15 amino acids. The CDR3 reads CASTFGGLRTYEQYF. The CDR3 bases are TGTGCCAGCACCTTCGGGGGACTCCGGACCTACGAGCAGTACTTC.

The chain employs TRBV7-9 and TRBJ1-4; D gene unclear. The CDR3 loop spans 12 amino acids. Between the trimmed V and J ends, which lost 3 bases and 10 bases, there was a span of 9 bases. CDR1 SEHNR and CDR2 FQNEAQ come from the germline V gene (reference sequence). The CDR3 here is CASSFPGGKLFF. The CDR3 nucleotides are TGTGCCAGCAGCTTCCCCGGAGGAAAACTGTTTTTT.

The chain combines TRBV15 with TRBJ2-5; 8 positions match TRBD2. The germline V gene has CDR1 LNHNV and CDR2 YYDKDF (reference sequence). This CDR3 is 14 amino acids long. The J segment lost 5 bases and the V segment lost 5 bases, leaving 7 bases of the junction unmatched. CDR3 region: CATSVRGGGETQYF. The CDR3 nucleotides are TGTGCCACCAGCGTCCGGGGGGGCGGGGAGACCCAGTACTTC.

This rearrangement joins TRBV7-2 to TRBJ1-1; 7 bases align to TRBD1. Losses at the gene ends were 3 bases for V and 4 bases for J; bases not matched to a gene: 11. CDR3 length equals 16 residues. Germline CDR1 SGHTA, CDR2 FQGNSA. The CDR3 protein is CASSFSSVGGVTEAFF. CDR3 coding DNA: TGTGCCAGCAGCTTCTCTTCGGTAGGGGGCGTCACTGAAGCTTTCTTT.

The chain recombines TRBV18 with TRBJ2-5, with TRBD2 as a possible D gene (6 bases). Germline V gives CDR1 KGHSH, CDR2 LQKENI. CDR3 length: 14 amino acids. The ends were cut back, 2 bases at V and 5 bases at J, with 12 bases in the middle. This CDR3 reads CASSPFEGLETQYF. DNA for the CDR3: TGTGCCAGCTCACCATTTGAGGGACTTGAGACCCAGTACTTC.

This clone was recorded once. The V gene is TRBV14, the J gene TRBJ2-3; unclear D gene. The length of the CDR3 is 16 residues. The germline V and J ends were trimmed by 0 bases and 6 bases, with 16 bases remaining between them. Germline CDR1 and CDR2: SGHDN and FVKESK. The CDR3 DNA is TGTGCCAGCAGCCAAGATATGGGTCGGAGAGTCGATACGCAGTATTTT. Translating it yields CASSQDMGRRVDTQYF. Using reference TRBV14 and TRBJ2-3 for the parts outside the CDR3, the full variable domain is EAGVTQFPSHSVIEKGQTVTLRCDPISGHDNLYWYRRVMGKEIKFLLHFVKESKQDESGMPNNRFLAERTGGTYSTLKVQPAELEDSGVYFCASSQDMGRRVDTQYFGPGTRLTVL.

This chain links TRBV2 with TRBJ1-4; no clear D. Trimming took 4 bases from V and 10 from J, leaving 7 bases between them. CDR3 length: 11 amino acids. Per the germline V gene, CDR1 is SNHLY and CDR2 is FYNNEI. This chain's CDR3 is CASSVLLKLFF. The CDR3 coding sequence is TGTGCCAGCAGTGTCCTCTTAAAACTGTTTTTT.

The chain recombines TRBV4-1 with TRBJ1-6; D unclear. V dropped 0 bases and J dropped 7 bases, with 7 bases sitting between them. Germline CDR1 reads MGHRA; CDR2 reads YSYEKL. The CDR3 extends over 14 amino acids. This CDR3 reads CASSQENGNSPLHF. CDR3 nucleotides: TGCGCCAGCAGCCAAGAGAACGGGAATTCACCCCTCCACTTT.

This clone appeared a few times. V is TRBV3-1 (or the pseudogene TRBV3-2) and J is TRBJ1-6; D gene ambiguous. This CDR3 comprises 12 residues. V lost 2 bases and J lost 9, with 5 bases in between. From germline, CDR1 is LGHDT and CDR2 YNNKEL (reference sequence). In nucleotides, the CDR3 is TGTGCCAGCAGCCAACAATCTTCACCCCTCCACTTT. Encoded protein: CASSQQSSPLHF.

The CDR3 DNA follows: TGTGCCTGGAGAGCCCTAGCAAACAATGAGCAGTTCTTC. Amino acids: CAWRALANNEQFF. The rearrangement joins TRBV30 to TRBJ2-1; D may be TRBD2 (5 bases). V was shortened by 3 bases and J by 5 bases, with 11 bases between the two germline ends. The V gene's germline CDR1 is GTSNPN and CDR2 SVGIG (reference sequence). The CDR3 has 13 amino acids.

Concerning this clone: Because it lacks the conserved phenylalanine or tryptophan at the end, this CDR3 is likely a read error. In nucleotides, the CDR3 is TGTGCCAGTACCCCGGACAGGGGTACGAACACTGAAGCTTTCCTT. It yields the protein CASTPDRGTNTEAFL. This chain uses TRBV19 with TRBJ1-1; 9 bases are shared with TRBD1. This CDR3 has 15 amino acids. V gave up 7 bases and J gave up 1 base; unmatched junction bases: 7. From germline, CDR1 is LNHDA and CDR2 SQIVND (reference sequence).

With respect to this clone: Other DNA sequences of this sample code for an identical CDR3. The chain couples TRBV5-8 to TRBJ1-2; no definite D call. This CDR3 has 15 amino acids. Per the germline V gene, CDR1 is SGHTS and CDR2 is YDEGEE. V was clipped by 2 bases and J by 2 bases, with 13 bases between them. The CDR3 is CASSFGRTTNYGYTF. The CDR3 bases are TGTGCCAGCAGCTTCGGCAGAACTACGAACTATGGCTACACCTTC.

This sequence joins TRBV18 and TRBJ1-5; TRBD1 agrees at 7 bases. The junction had 5 bases not matched to a gene; V was cut back by 0 bases and J by 3 bases. Looked up from germline, CDR1 is KGHSH and CDR2 is LQKENI. The CDR3 length is 16 residues. CDR3 nucleotides: TGTGCCAGCTCACCACCGTCAGGGGGTCCCAATCAGCCCCAGCATTTT. Protein: CASSPPSGGPNQPQHF.